A single sample gave rise to the 28 T cell receptor beta chains below, sequenced in a study of response to subunit inactivated influenza vaccine. TCRdb used MiXCR to reprocess the RT-PCR reads, holding one entry per CDR3 protein. The repertoire includes under 200,000 distinct CDR3 sequences, approximately 11% of them detected once, and roughly 12% sits in the top ten. The specimen was non-naive T cells sorted from PBMCs, collected about 6 weeks after vaccination. These TCRs come from a man aged 45 to 65 who received an inactivated influenza vaccine.

The J gene is TRBJ1-2, the V gene TRBV7-9; D perhaps matches TRBD1 (5 bases). Trimming took off 4 bases at V and 2 bases at J, with 14 bases between the two ends. This CDR3 is 15 amino acids long. Germline loops: CDR1 SEHNR, CDR2 FQNEAQ (reference sequence). This CDR3 reads CASSSLRGPNYGYTF. As DNA, the CDR3 is TGTGCCAGCAGCTCGCTTAGGGGCCCAAACTATGGCTACACCTTC.

This rearrangement joins TRBV4-3 to TRBJ2-1; D is possibly TRBD2 (6 bases). V gave up 0 bases and J gave up 3 bases, with 21 bases separating them. CDR3 length equals 19 residues. Germline V gives CDR1 LGHNA, CDR2 YSLEER. The CDR3 reads CASSQDLRWGRKVYNEQFF. In DNA, the CDR3 is TGCGCCAGCAGCCAAGATCTGAGATGGGGGAGGAAAGTCTACAATGAGCAGTTCTTC.

This clonotype turned up a few times. The V and J genes are TRBV7-2 and TRBJ1-5; a possible D gene is TRBD1 (5 bases). Trimming left V 1 base short and J 5 bases short, with 12 bases between. This CDR3 comprises 15 residues. Germline lookup yields CDR1 SGHTA and CDR2 FQGNSA. In nucleotides, the CDR3 is TGTGCCAGCAGCTTAGGGCAGGGCGGTTATCAGCCCCAGCATTTT. Translation gives CASSLGQGGYQPQHF.

This clonotype was seen a few times. This chain connects TRBV28 to TRBJ2-7; tentative D call: TRBD1 (6 bases). Germline-derived CDR1 and CDR2 are MDHEN and SYDVKM. V was shortened by 6 bases and J by 0 bases, with 12 bases between the two germline ends. This CDR3 contains 14 residues. CDR3 nucleotides: TGTGCCAGCAGAGGGGGTGGCAGCTCCTACGAGCAGTACTTC. Its translation is CASRGGGSSYEQYF.

This clonotype was found a few times. The chain couples TRBV5-6 to TRBJ2-5, with a possible D match to TRBD2 (6 bases). The CDR3 is 14 amino acids. Trimming took 2 bases from V and 2 from J, leaving 10 bases between them. CDR1 and CDR2 from the germline V gene are SGHDT and YYEEEE. CDR3 sequence (DNA): TGTGCCAGCAGCTTTATTGCGGGGCAAGAGACCCAGTACTTC. This translates into CASSFIAGQETQYF.

The table lists this clonotype with a few counts. This chain uses TRBV25-1 with TRBJ2-5; 9 nucleotides match TRBD1. CDR1 and CDR2 (germline): MGHDK, SYGVNS. The length of the CDR3 is 17 residues. V dropped 1 base and J dropped 6; count of bases not matched to a gene: 12. CDR3 nucleotides: TGTGCCAGCAGTGAATCTATAGGACAGGGGTTAAAACAGACCCAGTACTTC. Amino acids: CASSESIGQGLKQTQYF. The complete variable domain, with remaining parts taken from reference TRBV25-1 and TRBJ2-5, reads EADIYQTPRYLVIGTGKKITLECSQTMGHDKMYWYQQDPGMELHLIHYSYGVNSTEKGDLSSESTVSRIRTEHFPLTLESARPSHTSQYLCASSESIGQGLKQTQYFGPGTRLLVL.

The chain links TRBV28 to TRBJ1-1, with D maybe TRBD1 (6 bases). This CDR3 comprises 15 residues. The V end was cut by 6 bases, the J end by 5 bases, with 19 bases between. The germline gives CDR1 MDHEN, CDR2 SYDVKM. The DNA for the CDR3 is TGTGCCAGCAGCCCAGGACAGACGAGACGTACTGAAGCTTTCTTT. Protein: CASSPGQTRRTEAFF.

V and J are TRBV3-1 and TRBJ1-2; D remains unclear. Germline-derived CDR1 and CDR2 are LGHDT and YNNKEL (reference sequence). V gave up 0 bases and J gave up 8 bases, with 10 bases separating them. The CDR3 is made up of 13 amino acids. CDR3 residues: CASSQEGRRGYTF. The CDR3 region has the DNA TGTGCCAGCAGCCAAGAAGGGCGCAGGGGCTACACCTTC.

This clonotype was detected only a few times. The chain employs TRBV2 and TRBJ2-3, with unresolved D. The V gene's germline CDR1 is SNHLY and CDR2 FYNNEI. V lost 3 bases to trimming and J lost 0 bases, with 7 bases between them. This CDR3 has 14 amino acids. CDR3 in amino acids: CASSDMVSTDTQYF. The CDR3, as DNA: TGTGCCAGCAGTGATATGGTTAGCACAGATACGCAGTATTTT.

This clonotype was seen a handful of times. The chain recombines TRBV6-2 or TRBV6-3 with TRBJ2-7, with 9 bases fitting TRBD2. Losses at the gene ends were 0 bases for V and 1 base for J; bases not matched to a gene: 10. This CDR3 is 18 amino acids long. In germline, CDR1 is MNHEY, CDR2 SVGEGT. The CDR3 DNA sequence: TGTGCCAGCAGTTACTCGACGACGCTAGCGGGAAGTTCCTACGAGCAGTACTTC. It codes for CASSYSTTLAGSSYEQYF.

This clonotype was observed many times. The chain joins TRBV6-6 to TRBJ1-1; D possibly corresponds to TRBD1 (6 bases). V lost 10 bases, J lost 8 bases, and 20 bases lay in between. CDR3 length equals 13 residues. Germline V gives CDR1 MNHNY, CDR2 SVGAGI (reference sequence). CDR3 nucleotides: TGTGCCACCTCCTTACGGGGGGGGGCGGAAGCTTTCTTT. Amino acid sequence: CATSLRGGAEAFF.

This clonotype was detected a few times. The V call is TRBV30, the J call TRBJ2-2; D possibly corresponds to TRBD2 (5 bases). Trimming took 8 bases from V and 3 from J, leaving 16 bases between them. This CDR3 contains 14 residues. Looked up from germline, CDR1 is GTSNPN and CDR2 is SVGIG (reference sequence). CDR3 loop: CAGVWGVYTGELFF. Here the CDR3 DNA reads TGTGCCGGGGTGTGGGGAGTTTACACCGGGGAGCTGTTTTTT. Drawing the rest from reference TRBV30 and TRBJ2-2, the complete variable domain is SQTIHQWPATLVQPVGSPLSLECTVEGTSNPNLYWYRQAAGRGLQLLFYSVGIGQISSEVPQNLSASRPQDRQFILSSKKLLLSDSGFYLCAGVWGVYTGELFFGEGSRLTVL.

This clonotype has more than one count but fewer than ten. The chain is built from TRBV14 and TRBJ2-3, with 8 bases lining up with TRBD1. The CDR3 spans 16 residues. The ends lost 3 bases at V and 5 bases at J; junction bases unmatched: 10. Germline V lookup: CDR1 SGHDN, CDR2 FVKESK. CDR3 protein: CASSHDRGAGGDTQYF. The CDR3 DNA reads as TGTGCCAGCAGCCATGACAGGGGAGCTGGAGGAGATACGCAGTATTTT.

This chain links TRBV20-1 with TRBJ2-7, with 8 bases matching TRBD2. V was pared by 4 bases and J by 0 bases, with 5 bases of the junction left unmatched. The CDR3 spans 14 residues. From germline, CDR1 is DFQATT and CDR2 SNEGSKA (reference sequence). CDR3 nucleotides: TGCAGTGCTATTCGGGAGGGAAGCTCCTACGAGCAGTACTTC. The encoded protein is CSAIREGSSYEQYF.

This chain connects TRBV12-3 or TRBV12-4 to TRBJ2-1, with a possible D match to TRBD1 (6 bases). The V gene lost 6 bases and the J gene lost 0 bases, with 12 bases spanning the gap. The CDR3 extends over 15 amino acids. CDR3 DNA sequence: TGTGCCAGCAGGACCCAGGGGTCCTCCTACAATGAGCAGTTCTTC. This sequence encodes CASRTQGSSYNEQFF.

In this sample, this clonotype turned up a few times. The J gene is TRBJ1-4, the V gene TRBV5-5; no definite D call. V dropped 4 bases and J dropped 8 bases, with 12 bases sitting between them. This CDR3 is built from 13 residues. CDR1 SGHKS and CDR2 YYEKEE come from the germline V gene (reference sequence). In DNA, the CDR3 is TGTGCCAGCAGCGCTAGTCGGGAAGAAAAACTGTTTTTT. It encodes CASSASREEKLFF. Combining the CDR3 with reference TRBV5-5 and TRBJ1-4 gives the whole variable domain DAGVTQSPTHLIKTRGQQVTLRCSPISGHKSVSWYQQVLGQGPQFIFQYYEKEERGRGNFPDRFSARQFPNYSSELNVNALLLGDSALYLCASSASREEKLFFGSGTQLSVL.

With regard to this clonotype: Mismatch with germline at one junction end may stem from a read error. The chain couples TRBV14 to TRBJ2-2; 8 bases are a match to TRBD1. Looked up from germline, CDR1 is SGHDN and CDR2 is FVKESK. The CDR3 consists of 17 residues. The CDR3 coding sequence is TGTGCCAGCAGCCAGCCGCCAGGGGGCATCAACACCGGGAAGCTGTTTTTT. Protein product: CASSQPPGGINTGKLFF.

This chain links TRBV3-1 with TRBJ2-3, with D uncertain. The CDR3 runs to 15 residues. V gave up 0 bases and J gave up 1 base, with 8 bases separating them. Per germline, CDR1 LGHDT and CDR2 YNNKEL (reference sequence). CDR3 sequence: CASSQEPAGTDTQYF. The CDR3 DNA follows: TGTGCCAGCAGCCAAGAACCCGCTGGCACAGATACGCAGTATTTT.

The chain links TRBV20-1 to TRBJ1-4; unclear D gene. Trimming removed 5 bases at V and 4 bases at J, with 17 bases between. The germline V gene encodes CDR1 DFQATT and CDR2 SNEGSKA (reference sequence). The CDR3 extends over 15 amino acids. The CDR3 reads CSALLRGSVNEKLFF. The CDR3 bases are TGCAGTGCTCTTCTTCGGGGTTCTGTTAATGAAAAACTGTTTTTT.

This chain links TRBV5-1 with TRBJ1-2; D not resolved. This CDR3 contains 13 residues. CDR1 and CDR2 from the germline V gene are SGHRS and YFSETQ. The V gene lost 4 bases and the J gene lost 3 bases, with 10 bases spanning the gap. CDR3 protein: CASSPWTDYGYTF. The CDR3 DNA reads as TGCGCCAGCAGCCCCTGGACGGACTATGGCTACACCTTC.

This clonotype was seen more than once but under ten times. The chain recombines TRBV28 with TRBJ1-2; a possible D gene is TRBD1 (5 bases). Germline assignment: CDR1 MDHEN and CDR2 SYDVKM. CDR3 length: 15 amino acids. Trimming removed 7 bases from V and 8 bases from J, with 23 bases in between. CDR3 amino acids: CASTGVRALRGGYTF. The CDR3 nucleotides are TGTGCCAGCACGGGGGTTCGGGCACTGAGAGGAGGCTACACCTTC.

This clonotype was seen a few times. The gene calls are TRBV21-1 and TRBJ1-6. TRBV21-1 is termed a pseudogene. The CDR3 totals 16 residues. CDR3 nucleotides: TGTGCCAGCAGCAATTTTACAAGCTCCTATAATTCACCCCTCCACTTT. Amino acid sequence: CASSNFTSSYNSPLHF.

This rearrangement joins TRBV7-2 to TRBJ1-2, with 7 bases that match TRBD1. The germline CDR1 and CDR2 sequences are SGHTA and FQGNSA. The CDR3 is made up of 15 amino acids. The V segment lost 4 bases and the J segment 2 bases; nucleotides outside the gene matches: 7. The CDR3 loop reads CASSWDHRGNYGYTF. CDR3 nucleotides: TGTGCCAGCAGCTGGGACCACAGGGGAAACTATGGCTACACCTTC.

A few counts support this clonotype. The chain carries TRBV7-3 and TRBJ2-3; D is unclear. The V end lost 1 base, the J end lost 6 bases, and 8 bases lay between the germline ends. CDR1 SGHTA and CDR2 FQGTGA come from the germline V gene. The CDR3 totals 13 residues. The CDR3 protein is CASSLSRSDTQYF. The CDR3 nucleotides read TGTGCCAGCAGCTTAAGCAGGTCGGATACGCAGTATTTT.

This clonotype turned up a few times. The rearrangement joins TRBV28 to TRBJ1-2; 8 positions agree with TRBD1. CDR1 is MDHEN, CDR2 SYDVKM, per germline. After removal of 6 bases from V and 1 base from J, the junction contained 4 bases not matched to a gene. The CDR3 totals 14 residues. The CDR3 nucleotides are TGTGCCAGCAGGCCAGGGGGCGATAACTATGGCTACACCTTC. This sequence encodes CASRPGGDNYGYTF.

This clonotype was counted between two and nine times. The V gene is TRBV6-1, the J gene TRBJ2-4; 8 bases are a match to TRBD2. The germline V gene encodes CDR1 MNHNS and CDR2 SASEGT. The V segment lost 4 bases and the J segment 7 bases; nucleotides outside the gene matches: 6. The CDR3 extends over 14 amino acids. CDR3 sequence reads: CASSGTSGGNIQYF. The CDR3 DNA reads TGTGCCAGCAGTGGAACCAGCGGGGGTAACATTCAGTACTTC.

This clonotype was counted between two and nine times. V gene TRBV9 combines with J gene TRBJ1-2, with D tentatively TRBD1 (6 bases). The CDR3 covers 19 residues. CDR1 is SGDLS and CDR2 is YYNGEE in the germline V gene. Trimming took off 0 bases at V and 2 bases at J, with 23 bases between the two ends. The CDR3 loop is CASSVAGGGRSDSNYGYTF. The DNA for the CDR3 is TGTGCCAGCAGCGTAGCTGGTGGGGGCCGGAGTGACTCCAACTATGGCTACACCTTC.

This clonotype occurred many times. The chain has TRBV24-1 and TRBJ2-3; D possibly corresponds to TRBD1 (8 bases). With 2 bases removed from V and 5 bases from J, the gap between germline ends came to 19 bases. Germline V lookup: CDR1 KGHDR, CDR2 SFDVKD. This CDR3 contains 17 residues. The DNA for the CDR3 is TGTGCCACCAGTGATTGGAGCAGGGGGCGCGGGGGAGATACGCAGTATTTT. This gives the protein CATSDWSRGRGGDTQYF.